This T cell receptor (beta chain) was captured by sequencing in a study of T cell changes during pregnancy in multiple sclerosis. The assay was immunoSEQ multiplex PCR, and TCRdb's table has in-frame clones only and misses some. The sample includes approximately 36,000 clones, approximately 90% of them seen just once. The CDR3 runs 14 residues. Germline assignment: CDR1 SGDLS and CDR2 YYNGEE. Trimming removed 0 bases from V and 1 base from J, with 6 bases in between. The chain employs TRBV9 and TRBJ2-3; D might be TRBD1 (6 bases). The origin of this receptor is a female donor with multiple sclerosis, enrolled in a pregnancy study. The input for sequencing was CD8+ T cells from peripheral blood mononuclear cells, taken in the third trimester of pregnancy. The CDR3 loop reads CASSVEGGTDTQYF. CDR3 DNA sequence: TGTGCCAGCAGCGTAGAGGGGGGCACAGATACGCAGTATTTT.